This T cell receptor beta chain was sequenced in a study of OX40 agonist ivuxolimab in advanced cancers. For the wider study: Ivuxolimab was an agonistic, fully human IgG2 monoclonal antibody directed against OX40 (CD134), a costimulatory receptor. Intravenous ivuxolimab was administered to patients every 2 weeks at six dose levels: 0.01, 0.1, 0.3, 1.5, 3 and 10 mg/kg. Among the 52 dose-escalation patients, 19 had hepatocellular carcinoma, around 15 melanoma, 9 renal cell carcinoma and 9 head and neck cancer. In the dose-escalation cohort, 70% to 85% of patients were male, and the mean age was about 55 years, with a range of about 23 to 85. Prior anti-PD-1, anti-PD-L1 or anti-CTLA-4 therapy was permitted, and checkpoint inhibitors had been received by approximately 39% of dose-escalation patients. Partial responses were achieved by three dose-escalation patients, of whom one had hepatocellular carcinoma and two had cutaneous melanoma. The purpose of peripheral TCRbeta sequencing was to test whether ivuxolimab changed TCR sequence diversity and led to clonal T-cell expansion. The paper reports the monotherapy dose-escalation portion (N of about 56 patients) of the phase I ivuxolimab trial.

What the work shows at the level of the full study, not this receptor alone: The antigen specificity of the peripheral T cells that underwent clonal expansion was not determined. Low levels of normalized T-cell clonal expansion were also seen in some patients who did not respond. In the 0.1-3.0 mg/kg groups, partial responders had among the lowest normalized peripheral clonal expansion, particularly in CD8+ T cells. After ivuxolimab, more expanded clones were found on average in CD8+ T cells than in CD4+ T cells. At doses of 0.1 to 3.0 mg/kg, clonal expansion of both CD4+ and CD8+ blood T cells was observed from baseline to week 6.

About this clone: Its binding antigen is unknown. It has no much larger one-base neighbor in the sample; base qualities were not kept.

Genomic DNA was isolated from the sorted cells so that the TCRbeta CDR3 region could be sequenced. TCRbeta CDR3 regions were sequenced using the immunoSEQ Assay. TCRdb's version of the immuneACCESS table is confined to in-frame rearrangements and falls short of the full clone set. An unresolved V gene accounts for under half of the shortfall where checked; the remainder is of unknown origin. The sample table lists 77,000 or so clones, more than 85% of them with a count of one. 8.5% to 10% of the sample goes to the ten largest clones. The cysteine opens and the phenylalanine closes a CDR3 of 15 amino acids. Left in the record is the CDR3 DNA by itself, 45 bases read in frame from the first base. Via the germline V gene, CDR1 is SGHVS and CDR2 FNYEAQ. Here V drops 4 bases and J drops 7 bases, and the junction holds 10 bases not matched to any gene. Patients with a history of autoimmune disease or receiving systemic immunosuppression were excluded from the trial. In every dose cohort, peripheral blood was drawn for TCR sequencing at baseline, cycle 4 day 1, and cycle 7 day 1. The samples were drawn from a first-in-human, open-label, multicenter phase I dose-escalation trial of ivuxolimab. Adults with locally advanced or metastatic melanoma, renal cell carcinoma, hepatocellular carcinoma or head and neck squamous cell carcinoma were enrolled in the trial. Before TCR sequencing, CD4+ T cells and CD8+ T cells from peripheral blood were sorted into separate populations.

Sample: CD4+ or CD8+ T cells sorted from blood, taken in a trial of the OX40 agonist ivuxolimab. The sequence links TRBV7-6 to TRBJ2-7; TRBD1 fits 10 bases in the junction. The receptor comes from an adult with an advanced solid tumor such as melanoma, head and neck, liver or kidney cancer. The CDR3 region reads CASSSIAGTGEEQYF. The DNA reads TGTGCCAGCAGCTCCATCGCCGGGACAGGGGAAGAGCAGTACTTC.